These 26 T cell receptor beta chains share one sample of origin, sequenced in a study of shared clonotypes between healthy human individuals. Sequenced by immunoSEQ multiplex PCR; TCRdb stores in-frame clones only, minus some. The profile covers more than 1,200,000 clones, with approximately 98.5% appearing a single time and about 0.34% taken by the ten largest. Sequencing was carried out using naive CD4+ T cells sorted from blood. Subset meaning: CD45RA+ positively selected. All receptors derive from a man younger than 40 in good health.

V is TRBV6-5 and J is TRBJ1-3; 7 bases match TRBD1. CDR3 size: 16 residues. The germline CDR1 and CDR2 sequences are MNHEY and SVGAGI. The J segment lost 0 bases and the V segment lost 4 bases, leaving 6 bases of the junction unmatched. CDR3: CASSFSGTASGNTIYF. The CDR3 DNA follows: TGTGCCAGCAGTTTTTCCGGGACAGCCTCTGGAAACACCATATATTTT.

About this clone itself: Other DNA sequences of this sample code for an identical CDR3. CDR3 in DNA: TGTGCCAGCAGTTTATTAGGGGACACTGAAGCTTTCTTT. It encodes CASSLLGDTEAFF. The chain has TRBV28 and TRBJ1-1; D perhaps matches TRBD1 (5 bases). Trimming removed 1 base at V and 3 bases at J, with 6 bases between. Germline V gives CDR1 MDHEN, CDR2 SYDVKM. There are 13 residues in the CDR3.

The chain recombines TRBV9 with TRBJ2-7; D not certain. Germline loops: CDR1 SGDLS, CDR2 YYNGEE. This CDR3 has 18 amino acids. Trimming removed 0 bases from V and 3 bases from J, with 22 bases in between. As DNA, the CDR3 is TGTGCCAGCAGCGTAGGGACCTCCCAGGCCCACCTCATCTACGAGCAGTACTTC. It translates to CASSVGTSQAHLIYEQYF.

The chain couples TRBV6-6 to TRBJ1-5; D unclear. Trimming stripped 1 base from V and 3 bases from J, with 10 bases between. The CDR3 extends over 15 amino acids. CDR1 is MNHNY and CDR2 is SVGAGI in the germline V gene (reference sequence). The CDR3 is CASSYLGRNNQPQHF. The CDR3 DNA is TGTGCCAGCAGTTACTTAGGGAGGAACAATCAGCCCCAGCATTTT.

The V call is TRBV5-1, the J call TRBJ2-7, with 9 bases fitting TRBD1. V trimming: 5 bases; J trimming: 3 bases; junction bases outside the gene matches: 6. This CDR3 has 14 residues. Germline V CDR1 and CDR2: SGHRS, YFSETQ. CDR3 amino acids: CASRAGQGIYEQYF. CDR3 in DNA: TGCGCCAGCAGGGCGGGACAGGGAATCTACGAGCAGTACTTC.

J is TRBJ2-1 and V is TRBV27; D gene uncertain. V lost 6 bases and J lost 0, with 3 bases in between. Germline lookup yields CDR1 MNHEY and CDR2 SMNVEV (reference sequence). This CDR3 comprises 12 residues. As DNA, the CDR3 is TGTGCCAGCAGAACCTCCTACAATGAGCAGTTCTTC. Its protein is CASRTSYNEQFF.

CDR3 nucleotide sequence: TGTGCCAGCAGCTTGAACGGGGCGGTGCCCTATGGCTACACCTTC. It yields the protein CASSLNGAVPYGYTF. The chain couples TRBV7-9 to TRBJ1-2; perhaps TRBD1 as D (5 bases). The CDR3 spans 15 residues. V dropped 3 bases and J dropped 4 bases, with 15 bases sitting between them. Germline V gives CDR1 SEHNR, CDR2 FQNEAQ (reference sequence).

The V and J genes are TRBV28 and TRBJ2-3, with TRBD1 matching over 8 bases. Germline CDR1 reads MDHEN; CDR2 reads SYDVKM. The V and J ends lost 5 bases and 2 bases, in that order; junction bases with no gene match: 12. The length of the CDR3 is 17 residues. CDR3 DNA sequence: TGTGCCAGCAGTGGTCCCGGGACAGGAGTCTACACAGATACGCAGTATTTT. Translating it yields CASSGPGTGVYTDTQYF.

A word on this clone: Other DNA sequences of this sample code for an identical CDR3. The chain is built from TRBV18 and TRBJ1-4; 11 nucleotides match TRBD1. CDR1 is KGHSH, CDR2 LQKENI, per germline. CDR3 length: 15 amino acids. Germline trimming cut 3 bases from V and 7 bases from J; bases unmatched to any gene: 4. The chain's CDR3 is CASSPPGTGGEKLFF. The CDR3, as DNA: TGTGCCAGCTCACCTCCCGGGACAGGGGGTGAAAAACTGTTTTTT.

The chain is built from TRBV6-6 and TRBJ2-7, with 10 bases lining up with TRBD1. The CDR3 length is 15 residues. Germline lookup yields CDR1 MNHNY and CDR2 SVGAGI (reference sequence). J was trimmed by 3 bases and V by 5 bases; bases with no gene match: 7. CDR3 in amino acids: CASSPRTGGFYEQYF. CDR3 nucleotide sequence: TGTGCCAGCAGTCCCCGGACAGGGGGTTTCTACGAGCAGTACTTC.

The J gene is TRBJ2-1, the V gene TRBV2; a weak D match, TRBD2 (5 bases). V was trimmed by 2 bases and J by 0 bases, leaving 11 bases between them. CDR3 length: 16 residues. Per the germline V gene, CDR1 is SNHLY and CDR2 is FYNNEI. The CDR3: CASSELGRASYNEQFF. The DNA for the CDR3 is TGTGCCAGCAGTGAATTAGGGCGGGCCTCCTACAATGAGCAGTTCTTC.

This clone has only one observation. This chain connects TRBV28 to TRBJ2-7, with 13 bases aligning to TRBD2. The junction had 4 bases not matched to a gene; V was cut back by 6 bases and J by 2 bases. Germline CDR1 reads MDHEN; CDR2 reads SYDVKM. The CDR3 consists of 15 residues. The CDR3 bases are TGTGCCAGCAGGACACTAGCGGGAGGGGCCTACGAGCAGTACTTC. Its translation: CASRTLAGGAYEQYF.

The chain joins TRBV30 to TRBJ2-5; 12 nucleotides match TRBD2. CDR3 size: 16 residues. V shed 2 bases and J 4 bases; nucleotides not matched to a gene: 8. The V gene's germline CDR1 is GTSNPN and CDR2 SVGIG (reference sequence). CDR3 sequence: CAWSIHAGLAGETQYF. CDR3 coding DNA: TGTGCCTGGAGTATCCATGCGGGACTAGCGGGAGAGACCCAGTACTTC.

The rearrangement uses TRBV18 and TRBJ2-4, with unresolved D. This CDR3 region has 13 residues. The germline gives CDR1 KGHSH, CDR2 LQKENI. Trimming left V 7 bases short and J 2 bases short, with 9 bases between. Written as DNA, the CDR3 is TGTGCCAGCTTCGAGGTCTCCAAAAACATTCAGTACTTC. It is translated as CASFEVSKNIQYF. Full variable domain (outside the CDR3, taken from reference TRBV18 and TRBJ2-4): NAGVMQNPRHLVRRRGQEARLRCSPMKGHSHVYWYRQLPEEGLKFMVYLQKENIIDESGMPKERFSAEFPKEGPSILRIQQVVRGDSAAYFCASFEVSKNIQYFGAGTRLSVL.

The chain couples TRBV7-9 to TRBJ1-2; D ambiguous. The ends were cut back, 5 bases at V and 4 bases at J, with 5 bases in the middle. Germline lookup yields CDR1 SEHNR and CDR2 FQNEAQ (reference sequence). The CDR3 has 11 amino acids. The chain's CDR3 is CASSPPYGYTF. The CDR3 nucleotides read TGTGCCAGCAGCCCCCCCTATGGCTACACCTTC. The whole variable domain, filled in from reference TRBV7-9 and TRBJ1-2, reads DTGVSQNPRHKITKRGQNVTFRCDPISEHNRLYWYRQTLGQGPEFLTYFQNEAQLEKSRLLSDRFSAERPKGSFSTLEIQRTEQGDSAMYLCASSPPYGYTFGSGTRLTVV.

This chain links TRBV6-5 with TRBJ1-5; D remains unclear. Germline CDR1 MNHEY, CDR2 SVGAGI. The CDR3 totals 14 residues. Trimming removed 6 bases at V and 3 bases at J, with 12 bases between. CDR3 loop: CASSLGKYNQPQHF. CDR3 nucleotide sequence: TGTGCCAGCAGCCTCGGGAAATACAATCAGCCCCAGCATTTT.

V usage is TRBV6-5 and J usage is TRBJ2-2, with 9 bases matching TRBD1. The length of the CDR3 is 15 residues. Trimming cost V 8 bases and J 6 bases; bases outside gene matches: 10. CDR1 is MNHEY and CDR2 is SVGAGI in the germline V gene. CDR3 sequence reads: CASGPGQGQPGELFF. The CDR3 nucleotides read TGTGCCAGCGGCCCGGGACAGGGTCAACCCGGGGAGCTGTTTTTT.

The chain is built from TRBV18 and TRBJ1-3; D not resolved. CDR3 length: 18 residues. Germline CDR1 KGHSH, CDR2 LQKENI. Trimming stripped 4 bases from V and 4 bases from J, with 23 bases between. CDR3 sequence: CASSQLRNSGALGNTIYF. CDR3 bases: TGTGCCAGCTCACAGCTACGGAACTCGGGCGCCCTCGGAAACACCATATATTTT.

The count of this clone is one. This chain uses TRBV5-6 with TRBJ1-1; 10 nucleotides line up with TRBD1. V shed 4 bases and J 4 bases; nucleotides not matched to a gene: 13. CDR1 SGHDT and CDR2 YYEEEE come from the germline V gene. This CDR3 is built from 17 residues. The CDR3 is CASSPGTGALRGTEAFF. The CDR3 region has the DNA TGTGCCAGCAGCCCCGGGACAGGGGCCCTCCGGGGCACTGAAGCTTTCTTT.

The chain employs TRBV5-1 and TRBJ2-3; no definite D call. Germline values: CDR1 SGHRS, CDR2 YFSETQ. This CDR3 is 13 amino acids long. V was trimmed by 7 bases and J by 1 base, leaving 10 bases between them. CDR3 in DNA: TGCGCCAGCGGCTATGGAGGCACAGATACGCAGTATTTT. Translating it yields CASGYGGTDTQYF.

The chain links TRBV23-1 to TRBJ2-1; D may be TRBD1 (5 bases). TRBV23-1 is known as an ORF, though its function is uncertain. There are 12 residues in the CDR3. Trimming stripped 8 bases from V and 8 bases from J, with 13 bases between. The CDR3 loop reads CASGRVHDEQFF. Here the CDR3 DNA reads TGCGCCAGCGGCAGGGTACACGATGAGCAGTTCTTC.

The chain combines TRBV11-2 with TRBJ2-7, with 7 nucleotides matching TRBD2. After removal of 0 bases from V and 4 bases from J, the junction contained 9 bases not matched to a gene. CDR1 and CDR2 from the germline V gene are SGHAT and FQNNGV. The CDR3 consists of 16 residues. CDR3 protein: CASSLDRGVFKYEQYF. DNA of the CDR3: TGTGCCAGCAGCTTAGATCGGGGGGTGTTCAAGTACGAGCAGTACTTC.

The CDR3 coding sequence is TGTGCCAGCAGCCGCGTGGACAGGGAGCGCTATGGCTACACCTTC. It codes for CASSRVDRERYGYTF. This chain links TRBV5-4 with TRBJ1-2, with TRBD1 identical over 8 bases. Looked up from germline, CDR1 is SGHNT and CDR2 is YYREEE (reference sequence). The CDR3 consists of 15 residues. V was clipped by 4 bases and J by 4 bases; unmatched bases: 9.

V and J are TRBV5-1 and TRBJ1-2; possibly TRBD1 for D (5 bases). The length of the CDR3 is 14 residues. Germline V gene lookup returns CDR1 SGHRS and CDR2 YFSETQ. Trimming took off 4 bases at V and 3 bases at J, with 13 bases between the two ends. CDR3: CASSMSGQDYGYTF. The CDR3 DNA follows: TGCGCCAGCAGCATGTCGGGGCAGGACTATGGCTACACCTTC.

The chain joins TRBV7-9 to TRBJ2-3, with TRBD2 as a possible D gene (5 bases). Per the germline V gene, CDR1 is SEHNR and CDR2 is FQNEAQ (reference sequence). V was trimmed by 5 bases and J by 6 bases, leaving 12 bases between them. The CDR3 contains 13 residues. CDR3 DNA: TGTGCCAGCAGCGAGACGAGGGCGGATACGCAGTATTTT. It specifies CASSETRADTQYF.

Details on this clone: Within the sample, other DNA sequences also encode this same CDR3. The J gene is TRBJ2-2, the V gene TRBV28; D unclear. V was trimmed by 8 bases and J by 0 bases, leaving 7 bases between them. The CDR3 totals 13 residues. Germline-derived CDR1 and CDR2 are MDHEN and SYDVKM. CDR3 sequence (DNA): TGTGCCAGCGGTACGGCGAACACCGGGGAGCTGTTTTTT. This gives the protein CASGTANTGELFF. Filled out from reference TRBV28 and TRBJ2-2, the complete variable domain reads DVKVTQSSRYLVKRTGEKVFLECVQDMDHENMFWYRQDPGLGLRLIYFSYDVKMKEKGDIPEGYSVSREKKERFSLILESASTNQTSMYLCASGTANTGELFFGEGSRLTVL.